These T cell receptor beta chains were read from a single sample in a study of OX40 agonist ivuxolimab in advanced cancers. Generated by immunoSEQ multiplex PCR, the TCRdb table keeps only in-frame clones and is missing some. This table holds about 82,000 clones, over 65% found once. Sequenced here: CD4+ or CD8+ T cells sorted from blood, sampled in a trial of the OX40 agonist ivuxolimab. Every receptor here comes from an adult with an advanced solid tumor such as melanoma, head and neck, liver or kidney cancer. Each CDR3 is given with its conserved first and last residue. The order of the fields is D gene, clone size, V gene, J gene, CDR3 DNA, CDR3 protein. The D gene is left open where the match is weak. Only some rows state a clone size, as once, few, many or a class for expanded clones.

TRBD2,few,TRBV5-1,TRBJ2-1,TGCGCCAGCAGGACTAGCGGGGCTTACAATGAGCAGTTCTTC,CASRTSGAYNEQFF
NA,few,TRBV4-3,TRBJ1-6,TGCGCCAGCAGCCACGAATGGAGGCCTGATTCACCCCTCCACTTT,CASSHEWRPDSPLHF
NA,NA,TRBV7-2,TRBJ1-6,TGTGCCAGCAGCTTAGCGGGTTCCAGCTCACCCCTCCACTTT,CASSLAGSSSPLHF
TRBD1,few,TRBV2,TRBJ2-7,TGTGCCAGCAGTACCGACAGGGGTCACTACGAGCAGTACTTC,CASSTDRGHYEQYF
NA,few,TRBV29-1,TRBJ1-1,TGCAGCGTTGTGGGGGGCGTCACTGAAGCTTTCTTT,CSVVGGVTEAFF
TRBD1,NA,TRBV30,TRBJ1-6,TGTGCCTGGAGTCGCGCTCGACAGGGGGCGAATTCACCCCTCCACTTT,CAWSRARQGANSPLHF
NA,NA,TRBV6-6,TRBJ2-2,TGTGCCAGCAGATTCGCGAACACCGGGGAGCTGTTTTTT,CASRFANTGELFF
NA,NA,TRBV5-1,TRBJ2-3,TGCGCCAGCAGCTTGTTTCCGGGCCCCACAGATACGCAGTATTTT,CASSLFPGPTDTQYF
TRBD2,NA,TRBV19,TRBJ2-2,TGTGCCAGTAGTAGCCCGGGGGGGCGCACCGGGGAGCTGTTTTTT,CASSSPGGRTGELFF
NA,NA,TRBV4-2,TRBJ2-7,TGTGCCAGCAGCCAAGCGTTCGGGACTCAATACGAGCAGTACTTC,CASSQAFGTQYEQYF
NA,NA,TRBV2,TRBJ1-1,TGTGCCAGCAATGTACAGCTCAACACTGAAGCTTTCTTT,CASNVQLNTEAFF
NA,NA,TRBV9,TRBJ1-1,TGTGCCAGCAGCGTTGATGGGGCGGACACTGAAGCTTTCTTT,CASSVDGADTEAFF
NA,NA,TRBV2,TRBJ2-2,TGTGCCAGCAGTCCCCTCACCGGGGAGCTGTTTTTT,CASSPLTGELFF
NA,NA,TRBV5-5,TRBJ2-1,TGTGCCAGCAGTTACCGGGACGTCAATGAGCAGTTCTTC,CASSYRDVNEQFF
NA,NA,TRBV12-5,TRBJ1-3,TGTGCTAGTGGTTTGGACGGGGGAGCTGGAAACACCATATATTTT,CASGLDGGAGNTIYF
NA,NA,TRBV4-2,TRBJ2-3,TGTGCCAGCAGCCAAGTTAGGGAACGCACAGATACGCAGTATTTT,CASSQVRERTDTQYF
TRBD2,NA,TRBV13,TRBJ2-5,TGTGCCAGCAGCTTAGGCCTAGGACTAGCAGAGACCCAGTACTTC,CASSLGLGLAETQYF
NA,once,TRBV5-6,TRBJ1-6,TGTGCCAGCAGCTCGGACGTAAATTCACCCCTCCACTTT,CASSSDVNSPLHF
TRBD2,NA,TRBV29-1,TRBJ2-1,TGCAGCGTTGAAGATGTTGGCGGGGGAAGCTCCTACAATGAGCAGTTCTTC,CSVEDVGGGSSYNEQFF
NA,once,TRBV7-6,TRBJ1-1,TGTGCCAGCAGCCAACAGGGTGAGAGGAACACTGAAGCTTTCTTT,CASSQQGERNTEAFF
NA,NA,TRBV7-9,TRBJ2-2,TGTGCCAGCAGCTTCTTGGGGGGCACCGGGGAGCTGTTTTTT,CASSFLGGTGELFF
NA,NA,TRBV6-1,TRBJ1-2,TGTGCCAGCAGTCCCCAGGCTAGGGGTGACGATGGCTACACCTTC,CASSPQARGDDGYTF
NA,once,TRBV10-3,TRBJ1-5,TGTGCCATCAGTGAGTCGGATAATCAGCCCCAGCATTTT,CAISESDNQPQHF
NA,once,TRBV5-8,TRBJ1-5,TGTGCCAGCAGCTTGGACAGGTTCAGTCAGCCCCAGCATTTT,CASSLDRFSQPQHF
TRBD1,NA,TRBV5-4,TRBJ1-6,TGTGCCAGCAGCCCTGGACAGGGTCTTCCACCCCTCCACTTT,CASSPGQGLPPLHF
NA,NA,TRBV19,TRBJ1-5,TGTGCCAGTAGCTGGGACAACTATAGCAATCAGCCCCAGCATTTT,CASSWDNYSNQPQHF
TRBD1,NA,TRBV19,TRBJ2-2,TGTGCCACGTTTGGGGGGACAGGGTTTACCGGGGAGCTGTTTTTT,CATFGGTGFTGELFF
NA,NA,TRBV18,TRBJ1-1,TGTGCCAGCTCACCTGGCACCAACACTGAAGCTTTCTTT,CASSPGTNTEAFF
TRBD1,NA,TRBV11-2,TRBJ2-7,TGTGCCAGCAGCCTGGGACAGGCTCGGGGCCAGTACTTC,CASSLGQARGQYF
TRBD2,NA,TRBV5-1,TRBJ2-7,TGCGCCAGCAGCCCCCGAATTAGCGGGCCTTTTCAAACAACCTACGAGCAGTACTTC,CASSPRISGPFQTTYEQYF
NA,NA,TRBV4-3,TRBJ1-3,TGCGCCAGCAGCCTTCGGGCAGGGCCTGGAAACACCATATATTTT,CASSLRAGPGNTIYF
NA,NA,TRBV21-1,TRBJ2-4,TGTGCCAGCAGCCCCCCCCAGGGGAAAGCCAAAAACATTCAGTACTTC,CASSPPQGKAKNIQYF
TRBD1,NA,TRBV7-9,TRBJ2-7,TGTGCCAGCAGCCAAGGGACAGGACAGTACTTC,CASSQGTGQYF
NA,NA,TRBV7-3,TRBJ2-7,TGTGCCAGCAGCTTAAGGGGTGGAAGCTCCTACGAGCAGTACTTC,CASSLRGGSSYEQYF
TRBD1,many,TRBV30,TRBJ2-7,TGTGCCTGGAGTCCCGGGACAGCTACCTACGAGCAGTACTTC,CAWSPGTATYEQYF
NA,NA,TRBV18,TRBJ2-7,TGTGCCAGCTCACCCCCAGGGTTCGAGCAGTACTTC,CASSPPGFEQYF
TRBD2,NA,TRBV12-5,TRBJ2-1,TGTGCTAGTGGTCCCGATCCGGGGACTAGCGGGGGGCCGAAGCAGTTCTTC,CASGPDPGTSGGPKQFF
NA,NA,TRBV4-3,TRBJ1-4,TGCGCCAGCAGCCAGGGGGGGTCCGAGATGGTAAAACTGTTTTTT,CASSQGGSEMVKLFF
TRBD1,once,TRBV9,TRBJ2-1,TGTGCCAGCAGCTCGGGACAGGGCCTCGATGAGCAGTTCTTC,CASSSGQGLDEQFF
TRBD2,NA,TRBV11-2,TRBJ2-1,TGTGCCAGCAGCTCGATCCTACTAGCGGGGGGCTACAATGAGCAGTTCTTC,CASSSILLAGGYNEQFF
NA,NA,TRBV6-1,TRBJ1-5,TGTGCCAGCAGTGTTGACGGCAATCAGCCCCAGCATTTT,CASSVDGNQPQHF
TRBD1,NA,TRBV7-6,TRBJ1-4,TGTGCCAGCAGCTTAGATCAAGGGACAGGGAATGAAAAACTGTTTTTT,CASSLDQGTGNEKLFF
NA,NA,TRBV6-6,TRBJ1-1,TGTGCCAGCAGTTACTCACCCGGGGTTGCTCTCTTT,CASSYSPGVALF
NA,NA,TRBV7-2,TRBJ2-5,TGTGCCAGCAGCTTAGCGGAGGGGGGAAAGACCCAGTACTTC,CASSLAEGGKTQYF
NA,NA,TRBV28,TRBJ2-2,TGTGCCAGCAGTTTCCATGCTCGAGGGGGGCCCGGGGAGCTGTTTTTT,CASSFHARGGPGELFF
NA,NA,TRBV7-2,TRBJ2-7,TGTGCCAGTCGGGGAGCCAGCACCTACGAGCAGTACTTC,CASRGASTYEQYF
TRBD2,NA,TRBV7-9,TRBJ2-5,TGTGCCAGCTCCGGGACTAGCGAGGGAGAGACCCAGTACTTC,CASSGTSEGETQYF
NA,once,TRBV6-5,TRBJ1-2,TGTGCCAGCAGTTCCAACCCCCAGTGGTCGAGGTACACCTTC,CASSSNPQWSRYTF
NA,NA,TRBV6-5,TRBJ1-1,TGTGCCAGCAGCCCCGGGGGGTCTTACACTGAAGCTTTCTTT,CASSPGGSYTEAFF
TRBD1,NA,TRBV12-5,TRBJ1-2,TGTGCTAGTGGTCGGGACAGCGACTATGGCTACACCTTC,CASGRDSDYGYTF
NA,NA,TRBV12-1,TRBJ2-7,TGTGCCAGCAGCTCCGGGGACAACTACTACGAGCAGTACTTC,CASSSGDNYYEQYF
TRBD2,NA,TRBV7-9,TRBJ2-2,TGTGCCAGCAGCATAACGGGACTAGCGGGGGGTCGCCCCGGGGAGCTGTTTTTT,CASSITGLAGGRPGELFF
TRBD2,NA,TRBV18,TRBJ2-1,TGTGCCAGCTCACCGACTAGCGGGGGGTCCTCCTACAATGAGCAGTTCTTC,CASSPTSGGSSYNEQFF